This is a list of T cell receptor beta chains from one sample in a study of blood T cell repertoires in COVID-19. Clones were sequenced by immunoSEQ multiplex PCR, and TCRdb holds only the in-frame ones, with some missing. The table includes approximately 200,000 clones, around 86% detected once. Sequences were obtained from peripheral blood. These receptors were collected from a human donor in a cohort sampled during active COVID-19. The CDR3 runs from the conserved cysteine through the conserved F or W. The order of the fields is CDR3 protein, CDR3 DNA, D gene, CDR3 length, J gene, clone size, V gene. D genes are given only for firm matches. Where a row states a size, it is once, few, many or the class of an expanded clone; other rows omit it.

CASRQGASTEAFF	TGTGCCAGCAGGCAGGGGGCGAGCACTGAAGCTTTCTTT	TRBD1	13	TRBJ1-1	NA	TRBV27
CASSTGVPGTEAFF	TGTGCCAGCAGTACTGGGGTCCCGGGGACTGAAGCTTTCTTT	NA	14	TRBJ1-1	NA	TRBV6-6
CASPPPGLLTDTQYF	TGTGCCAGCCCACCCCCGGGACTTCTCACAGATACGCAGTATTTT	NA	15	TRBJ2-3	NA	TRBV28
CASSPYNEQFF	TGTGCCAGCAGCCCATACAATGAGCAGTTCTTC	NA	11	TRBJ2-1	NA	TRBV7-9
CASSLAGQAVWNYGYTF	TGTGCCAGCAGCTTGGCGGGACAGGCGGTTTGGAACTATGGCTACACCTTC	TRBD1	17	TRBJ1-2	NA	TRBV5-5
CASSQPTRGYNEQFF	TGCGCCAGCAGCCAACCGACAAGGGGTTACAATGAGCAGTTCTTC	NA	15	TRBJ2-1	NA	TRBV4-1
CASRNPGQGRNEQYF	TGTGCCAGCAGGAATCCGGGACAGGGGAGAAACGAGCAGTACTTC	TRBD1	15	TRBJ2-7	NA	TRBV28
CASSPRPPLTSGRAAEQYF	TGTGCCAGCTCACCAAGGCCTCCCCTCACTAGCGGGAGGGCCGCCGAGCAGTACTTC	TRBD2	19	TRBJ2-7	NA	TRBV18
CASSHVKGGAEAFF	TGTGCCAGCAGCCACGTCAAGGGAGGGGCTGAAGCTTTCTTT	NA	14	TRBJ1-1	NA	TRBV4-2
CASSQTLKREQYF	TGCGCCAGCAGCCAGACCCTCAAGCGGGAGCAGTACTTC	NA	13	TRBJ2-7	NA	TRBV4-3
CASSWGVYEQFF	TGTGCCAGCAGCTGGGGAGTCTATGAGCAGTTCTTC	NA	12	TRBJ2-1	NA	TRBV6-6
CASSLRGMGQETQYF	TGTGCCAGCAGCTTAAGGGGGATGGGACAAGAGACCCAGTACTTC	NA	15	TRBJ2-5	NA	TRBV5-6
CASSLGAGATYEQYF	TGTGCCAGCAGCTTAGGGGCGGGAGCGACCTACGAGCAGTACTTC	TRBD2	15	TRBJ2-7	NA	TRBV5-4
CASSPRDRYNEQFF	TGTGCCAGCAGCCCCCGGGACAGATACAATGAGCAGTTCTTC	TRBD1	14	TRBJ2-1	few	TRBV9
CASRDGLARRDEQYF	TGTGCCAGCAGGGATGGACTAGCGAGGAGGGACGAGCAGTACTTC	TRBD2	15	TRBJ2-7	NA	TRBV6-5
CASSQGGPTNEKLFF	TGTGCCAGCAGCCAAGGGGGGCCGACTAATGAAAAACTGTTTTTT	NA	15	TRBJ1-4	once	TRBV4-2
CASHSDTGTEAFF	TGTGCCAGCCACTCTGATACCGGGACTGAAGCTTTCTTT	NA	13	TRBJ1-1	NA	TRBV25-1
CATSDLEGAGELFF	TGTGCCACCAGTGATTTAGAGGGAGCCGGGGAGCTGTTTTTT	NA	14	TRBJ2-2	NA	TRBV24-1
CASSQAGEHTGNTIYF	TGCGCCAGCAGCCAAGCTGGGGAGCATACTGGAAACACCATATATTTT	NA	16	TRBJ1-3	NA	TRBV4-1